The 5 T cell receptor beta chains given below trace back to one sample, sequenced in a study of cytomegalovirus exposure and HLA in healthy donors. PCR involved 60 Vbeta and 13 Jbeta primers. Sequenced by immunoSEQ multiplex PCR; TCRdb stores in-frame clones only, minus some. The sample carries roughly 100,000 clones, 65% to 80% recorded once. The sequencing input was PBMCs. The source is a woman in her late teens or twenties in good health and CMV-seropositive.

The chain employs TRBV2 and TRBJ2-2, with TRBD2 as a possible D gene (6 bases). CDR3 length equals 14 residues. The V end lost 8 bases, the J end lost 3 bases, and 13 bases lay between the germline ends. Germline loops: CDR1 SNHLY, CDR2 FYNNEI. CDR3 DNA: TGTGCCAGCCGGAGGGTCAGGGACACCGGGGAGCTGTTTTTT. Its protein is CASRRVRDTGELFF.

This rearrangement joins TRBV7-3 to TRBJ1-1; TRBD1 matches 8 bases. Germline V lookup: CDR1 SGHTA, CDR2 FQGTGA. With 6 bases clipped from V and 4 bases from J, the junction kept 10 bases outside the gene matches. The CDR3 spans 15 residues. The CDR3 spells CASRSTDRAFTEAFF. DNA of the CDR3: TGTGCCAGCAGATCCACGGACAGGGCCTTCACTGAAGCTTTCTTT.

The chain is built from TRBV15 and TRBJ2-3; TRBD2 is a possible D gene (6 bases). The CDR3 is made up of 15 amino acids. With 5 bases removed from V and 2 bases from J, the gap between germline ends came to 14 bases. The germline V gene has CDR1 LNHNV and CDR2 YYDKDF (reference sequence). The DNA for the CDR3 is TGTGCCACCAGCCGTGAATGGCGGGACACAGATACGCAGTATTTT. The encoded protein is CATSREWRDTDTQYF.

In this sample, this clone turned up a few times. The chain's CDR3 is CSVEGPGVSTEAFF. DNA for the CDR3: TGCAGCGTTGAAGGCCCGGGAGTTAGCACTGAAGCTTTCTTT. The rearrangement joins TRBV29-1 to TRBJ1-1; D is unresolved. The V end lost 1 base, the J end lost 4 bases, and 13 bases lay between the germline ends. CDR1 is SQVTM, CDR2 ANQGSEA, per germline. The CDR3 is made up of 14 amino acids.

The CDR3 DNA sequence: TGTGCCAGCAGTCCTACAGGGGGCGATACCCACGAGCAGTACTTC. Translation: CASSPTGGDTHEQYF. The chain is built from TRBV27 and TRBJ2-7, with 9 bases that match TRBD1. Per the germline V gene, CDR1 is MNHEY and CDR2 is SMNVEV (reference sequence). Unmatched junction bases numbered 10, after V lost 5 bases and J lost 5 bases. The CDR3 is 15 residues long.